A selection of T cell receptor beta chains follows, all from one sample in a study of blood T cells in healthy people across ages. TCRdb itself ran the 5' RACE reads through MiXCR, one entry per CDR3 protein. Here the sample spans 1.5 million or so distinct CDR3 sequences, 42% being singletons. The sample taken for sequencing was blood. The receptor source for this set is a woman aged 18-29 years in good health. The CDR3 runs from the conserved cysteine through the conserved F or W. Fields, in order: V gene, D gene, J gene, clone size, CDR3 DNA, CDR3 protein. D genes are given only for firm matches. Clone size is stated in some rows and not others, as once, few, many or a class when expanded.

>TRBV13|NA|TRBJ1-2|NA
TGTGCCAGCAGCTCCTGGGACACGGCTCTCTATGGCTACACCTTC
CASSSWDTALYGYTF
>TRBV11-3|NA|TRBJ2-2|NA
TGTGCCAGCAGTCGACGGGACTCCCACCCCGGGGAGCTGTTTTTT
CASSRRDSHPGELFF
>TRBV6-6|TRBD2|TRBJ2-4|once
TGTGCCACCCTCGCCGGGACTAGCGGGGGGAGAGGCATTCAGTACTTC
CATLAGTSGGRGIQYF
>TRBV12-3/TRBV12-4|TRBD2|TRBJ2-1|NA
TGTGCCAGCAACCCGGGACTAGCGGGAGGGTCTGAGCAGTTCTTC
CASNPGLAGGSEQFF
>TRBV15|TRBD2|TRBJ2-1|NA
TGTGCCACCAGAACTAGCGGGAGTCACAATGGGCAGTTCTTC
CATRTSGSHNGQFF
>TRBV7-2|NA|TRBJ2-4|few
TGTGCCAGCAGCTTATTCAGGATGGAAAACATTCAGTACTTC
CASSLFRMENIQYF
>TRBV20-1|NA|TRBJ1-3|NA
TGCAGTGCTCGGCACCCTCAGAGGACAGCGATCTCTGGAAACACCATATATTTT
CSARHPQRTAISGNTIYF
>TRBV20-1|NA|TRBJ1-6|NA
TGCAGTGCTAGCCCCACAGGGAGTAGCTCCTATAATTCACCCCTCCACTTT
CSASPTGSSSYNSPLHF
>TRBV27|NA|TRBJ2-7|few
TGTGCCAGCCGACCGGGACTTTTCTATTACGAGCAGTACTTC
CASRPGLFYYEQYF
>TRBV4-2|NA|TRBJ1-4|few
TGTGCCAGCAGCCCCCTAGGGCCAGGGCCGCTCGGTAATGAAAAACTGTTTTTT
CASSPLGPGPLGNEKLFF
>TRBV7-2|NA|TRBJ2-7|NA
TGTGCCAGCAGCTTACAAAGTGAGCAGTACTTC
CASSLQSEQYF
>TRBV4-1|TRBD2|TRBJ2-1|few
TGCGCCAGCAGCCAGGAACTAGCGGGGGGAACCAATGAGCAGTTCTTC
CASSQELAGGTNEQFF
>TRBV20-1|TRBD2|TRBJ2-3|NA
TGCAGTGCTAGCGGGGAGGTGTTAGCGGGTACGCAGTATTTT
CSASGEVLAGTQYF
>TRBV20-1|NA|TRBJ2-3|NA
TGCAGTGCTAGATCGCCCGGCACAGATACGCAGTATTTT
CSARSPGTDTQYF
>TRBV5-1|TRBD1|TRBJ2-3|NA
TGCGCCAGCAGCTTGGGGACAGGGATTCGGGTAGATACGCAGTATTTT
CASSLGTGIRVDTQYF
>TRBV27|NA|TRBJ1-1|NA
TGTGCCAGCAGCCTAGGGTACGGGGACACTGAAGCTTTCTTT
CASSLGYGDTEAFF
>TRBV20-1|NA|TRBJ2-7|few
TGCAGTGCCGTACCGGGTCTCCTCTACGAGCAGTACTTC
CSAVPGLLYEQYF
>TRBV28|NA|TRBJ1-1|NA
TGTGCCAGCGGTGACGAACGGGGCTTGAACACTGAAGCTTTCTTT
CASGDERGLNTEAFF
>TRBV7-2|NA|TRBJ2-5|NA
TGTGCCAGCAGCCCGGCTATAACTCAAGAGACCCAGTACTTC
CASSPAITQETQYF
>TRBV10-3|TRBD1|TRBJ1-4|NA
TGTGCCATCAGTTCCGGGACAGAAAATGAAAAACTGTTTTTT
CAISSGTENEKLFF
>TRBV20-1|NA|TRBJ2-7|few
TGCAGTGCCCACCAGACTAGGGGTGCCGAGCAGTACTTC
CSAHQTRGAEQYF
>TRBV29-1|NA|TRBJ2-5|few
TGCAGCGTTGGACCCGAGACCCAGTACTTC
CSVGPETQYF
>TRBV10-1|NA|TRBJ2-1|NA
TGCGCCAGCAGTGAGTTCGGCGCCGGTGAGCAGTTCTTC
CASSEFGAGEQFF
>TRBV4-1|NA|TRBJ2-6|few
TGCGCCAGCAGCCAAGAAAGTCCCATCTCTGGGGCCAACGTCCTGACTTTC
CASSQESPISGANVLTF
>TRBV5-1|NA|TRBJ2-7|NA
TGCGCCAGCAGGTTAGAGTCCTACGAGCAGTACTTC
CASRLESYEQYF
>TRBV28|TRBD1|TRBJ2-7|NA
TGTGCCAGCAGCATCCCGGGACAGGGGAGTTACGAGCAGTACTTC
CASSIPGQGSYEQYF
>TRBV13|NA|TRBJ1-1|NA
TGTGCCAGCAGTCTACTCACCGCGGGGGCTGGGTACACTGAAGCTTTCTTT
CASSLLTAGAGYTEAFF
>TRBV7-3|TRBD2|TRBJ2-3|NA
TGTGCCAGCAGCCGTAAGGTGTTAGCGGGGGGCACAGATACGCAGTATTTT
CASSRKVLAGGTDTQYF